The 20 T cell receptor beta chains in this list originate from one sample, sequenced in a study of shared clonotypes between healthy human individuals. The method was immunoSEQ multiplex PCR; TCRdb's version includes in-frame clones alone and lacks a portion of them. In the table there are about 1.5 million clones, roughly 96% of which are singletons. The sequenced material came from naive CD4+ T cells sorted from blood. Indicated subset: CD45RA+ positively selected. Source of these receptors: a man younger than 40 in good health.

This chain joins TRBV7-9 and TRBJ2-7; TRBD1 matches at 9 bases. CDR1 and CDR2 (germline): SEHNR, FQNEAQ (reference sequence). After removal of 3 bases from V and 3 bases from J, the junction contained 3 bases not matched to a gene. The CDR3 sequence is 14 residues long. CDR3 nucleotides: TGTGCCAGCAGCTTGGGACAGGGAGTCTACGAGCAGTACTTC. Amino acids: CASSLGQGVYEQYF.

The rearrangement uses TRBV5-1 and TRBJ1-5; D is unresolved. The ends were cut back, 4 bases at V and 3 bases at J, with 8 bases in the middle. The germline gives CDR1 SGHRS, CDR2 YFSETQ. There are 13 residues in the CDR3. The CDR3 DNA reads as TGCGCCAGCAGCGCCGACCCCAATCAGCCCCAGCATTTT. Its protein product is CASSADPNQPQHF. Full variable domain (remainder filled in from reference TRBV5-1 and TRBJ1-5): KAGVTQTPRYLIKTRGQQVTLSCSPISGHRSVSWYQQTPGQGLQFLFEYFSETQRNKGNFPGRFSGRQFSNSRSEMNVSTLELGDSALYLCASSADPNQPQHFGDGTRLSIL.

CDR3: CAWRRVPRLDTQYF. As DNA, the CDR3 is TGTGCCTGGAGGAGGGTCCCACGTCTAGATACGCAGTATTTT. This sequence joins TRBV30 and TRBJ2-3, with D possibly matching TRBD2 (5 bases). There are 14 residues in the CDR3. Germline CDR1 is GTSNPN and CDR2 is SVGIG (reference sequence). V was cut by 3 bases and J by 5 bases, with 15 bases left in between. Full variable domain (remainder filled in from reference TRBV30 and TRBJ2-3): SQTIHQWPATLVQPVGSPLSLECTVEGTSNPNLYWYRQAAGRGLQLLFYSVGIGQISSEVPQNLSASRPQDRQFILSSKKLLLSDSGFYLCAWRRVPRLDTQYFGPGTRLTVL.

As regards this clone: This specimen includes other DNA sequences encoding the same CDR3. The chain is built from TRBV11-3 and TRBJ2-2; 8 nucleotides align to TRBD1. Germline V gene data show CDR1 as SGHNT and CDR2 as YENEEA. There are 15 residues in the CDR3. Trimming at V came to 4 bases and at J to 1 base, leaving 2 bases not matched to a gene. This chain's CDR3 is CASSSGQGNTGELFF. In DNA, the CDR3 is TGTGCCAGCAGCTCTGGACAGGGGAACACCGGGGAGCTGTTTTTT.

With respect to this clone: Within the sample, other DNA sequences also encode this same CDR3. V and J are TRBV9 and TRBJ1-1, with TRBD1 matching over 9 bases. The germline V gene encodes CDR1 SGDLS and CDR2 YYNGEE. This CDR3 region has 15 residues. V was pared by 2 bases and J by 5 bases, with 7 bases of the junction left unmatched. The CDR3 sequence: CASSVGGQGFTEAFF. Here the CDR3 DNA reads TGTGCCAGCAGCGTGGGGGGACAGGGATTTACTGAAGCTTTCTTT.

CDR3 residues: CASSSGLRGGQFF. CDR3 coding DNA: TGTGCCAGCAGCTCAGGACTCCGAGGGGGGCAGTTCTTC. The rearrangement links TRBV7-9 to TRBJ2-1, with D maybe TRBD1 (6 bases). The V end lost 4 bases, the J end lost 12 bases, and 16 bases lay between the germline ends. Germline lookup yields CDR1 SEHNR and CDR2 FQNEAQ (reference sequence). This CDR3 is 13 amino acids long.

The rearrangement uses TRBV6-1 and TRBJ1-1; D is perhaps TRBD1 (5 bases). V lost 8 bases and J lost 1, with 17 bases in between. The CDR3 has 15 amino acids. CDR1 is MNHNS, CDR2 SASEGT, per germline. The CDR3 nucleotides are TGTGCCAGCCGACGAGAGAGGGGTCGGAACACTGAAGCTTTCTTT. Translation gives CASRRERGRNTEAFF.

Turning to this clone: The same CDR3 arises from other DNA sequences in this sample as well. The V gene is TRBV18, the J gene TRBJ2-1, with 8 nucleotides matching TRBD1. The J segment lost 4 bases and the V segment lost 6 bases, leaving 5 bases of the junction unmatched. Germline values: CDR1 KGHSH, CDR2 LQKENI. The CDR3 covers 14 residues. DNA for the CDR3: TGTGCCAGCTCCCCGGGGACAGGATACAATGAGCAGTTCTTC. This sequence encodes CASSPGTGYNEQFF.

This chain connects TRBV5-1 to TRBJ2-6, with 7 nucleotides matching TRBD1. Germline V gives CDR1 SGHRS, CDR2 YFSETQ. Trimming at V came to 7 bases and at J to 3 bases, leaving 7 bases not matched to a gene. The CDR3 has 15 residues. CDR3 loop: CASGAGGSGANVLTF. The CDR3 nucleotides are TGCGCCAGCGGGGCAGGGGGAAGTGGGGCCAACGTCCTGACTTTC.

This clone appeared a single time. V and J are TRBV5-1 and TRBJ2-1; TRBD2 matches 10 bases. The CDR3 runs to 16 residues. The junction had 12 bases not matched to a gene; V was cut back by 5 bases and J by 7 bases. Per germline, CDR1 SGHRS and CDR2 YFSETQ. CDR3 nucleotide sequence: TGCGCCAGCAGTTATGGACTAGCGGTCCCAAGGAATGAGCAGTTCTTC. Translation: CASSYGLAVPRNEQFF.

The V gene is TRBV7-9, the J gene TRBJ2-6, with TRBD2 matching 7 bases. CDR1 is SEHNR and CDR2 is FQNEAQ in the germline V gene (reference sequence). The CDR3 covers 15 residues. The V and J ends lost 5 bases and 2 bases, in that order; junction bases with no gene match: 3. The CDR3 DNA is TGTGCCAGCAGCGCGACTAGCACTGGGGCCAACGTCCTGACTTTC. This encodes CASSATSTGANVLTF. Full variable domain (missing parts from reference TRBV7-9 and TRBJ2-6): DTGVSQNPRHKITKRGQNVTFRCDPISEHNRLYWYRQTLGQGPEFLTYFQNEAQLEKSRLLSDRFSAERPKGSFSTLEIQRTEQGDSAMYLCASSATSTGANVLTFGAGSRLTVL.

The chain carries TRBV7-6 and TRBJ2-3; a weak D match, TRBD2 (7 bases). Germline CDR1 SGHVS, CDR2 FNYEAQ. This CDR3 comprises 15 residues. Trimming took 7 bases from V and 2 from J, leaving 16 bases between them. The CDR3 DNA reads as TGTGCCAGCAATATCGGGGGGCCCTACACAGATACGCAGTATTTT. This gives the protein CASNIGGPYTDTQYF.

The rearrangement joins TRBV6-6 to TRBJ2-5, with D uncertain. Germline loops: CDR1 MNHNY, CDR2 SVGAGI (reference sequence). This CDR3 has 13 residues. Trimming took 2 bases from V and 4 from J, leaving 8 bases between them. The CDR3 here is CASSYGPPETQYF. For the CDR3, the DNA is TGTGCCAGCAGTTACGGCCCGCCAGAGACCCAGTACTTC.

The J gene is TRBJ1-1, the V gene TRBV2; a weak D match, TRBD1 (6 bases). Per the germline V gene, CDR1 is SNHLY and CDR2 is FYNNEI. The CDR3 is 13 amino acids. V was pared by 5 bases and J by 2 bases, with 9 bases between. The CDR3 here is CASSRDINTEAFF. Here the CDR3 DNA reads TGTGCCAGCAGTCGGGACATCAACACTGAAGCTTTCTTT.

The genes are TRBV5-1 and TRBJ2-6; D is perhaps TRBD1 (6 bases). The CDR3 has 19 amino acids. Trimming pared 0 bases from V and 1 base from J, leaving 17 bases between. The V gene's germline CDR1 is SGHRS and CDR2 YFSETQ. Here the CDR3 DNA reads TGCGCCAGCAGCTTGGGTGTTGCAGGGGAAAGGTCTGGGGCCAACGTCCTGACTTTC. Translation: CASSLGVAGERSGANVLTF.

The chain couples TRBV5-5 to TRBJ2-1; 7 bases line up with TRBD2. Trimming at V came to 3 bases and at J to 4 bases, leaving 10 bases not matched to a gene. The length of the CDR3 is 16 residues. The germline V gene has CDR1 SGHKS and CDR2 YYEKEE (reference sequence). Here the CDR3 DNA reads TGTGCCAGCAGCTCTCTAGCGGACCTAAGATACAATGAGCAGTTCTTC. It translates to CASSSLADLRYNEQFF.

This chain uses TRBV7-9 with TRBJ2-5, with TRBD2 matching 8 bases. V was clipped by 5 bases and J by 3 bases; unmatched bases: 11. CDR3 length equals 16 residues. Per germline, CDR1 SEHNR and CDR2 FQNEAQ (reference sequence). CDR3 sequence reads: CASSVWAGGIKETQYF. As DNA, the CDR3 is TGTGCCAGCAGCGTCTGGGCGGGAGGCATCAAAGAGACCCAGTACTTC.

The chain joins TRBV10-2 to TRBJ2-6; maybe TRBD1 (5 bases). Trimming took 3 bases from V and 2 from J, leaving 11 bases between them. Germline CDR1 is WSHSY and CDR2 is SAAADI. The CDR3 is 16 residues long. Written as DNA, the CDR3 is TGCGCCAGCAGTGAAAGGGGTGGCGCTGGGGCCAACGTCCTGACTTTC. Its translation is CASSERGGAGANVLTF.

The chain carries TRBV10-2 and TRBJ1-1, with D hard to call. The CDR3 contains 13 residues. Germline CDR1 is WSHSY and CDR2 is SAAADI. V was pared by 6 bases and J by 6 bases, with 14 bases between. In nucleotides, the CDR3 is TGCGCCAGCAGATTAGGCATTTCGGCTGAAGCTTTCTTT. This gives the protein CASRLGISAEAFF.

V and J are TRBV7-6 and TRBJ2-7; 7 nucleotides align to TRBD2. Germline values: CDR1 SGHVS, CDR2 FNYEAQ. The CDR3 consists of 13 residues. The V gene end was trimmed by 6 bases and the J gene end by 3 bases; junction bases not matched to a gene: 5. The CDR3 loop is CASRRGEGYEQYF. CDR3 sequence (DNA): TGTGCCAGCAGAAGAGGGGAGGGCTACGAGCAGTACTTC.